Sequencing of this TCR beta chain was carried out in a study of T cells in women clearing cervical HPV infection. Comment on this clone: The CDR3 goes on 3 residues after the read ends, and that part is filled in from the germline J gene.

Trimming pared 2 bases from V and 7 bases from J, leaving 18 bases between. The CDR3 contains 16 residues. Assay: immunoSEQ multiplex PCR; the TCRdb copy retains only in-frame clones and omits some. The sample totals approximately 28,000 clones. This clonotype was sampled from a woman between 18 and 70 years old with a cervical HPV16 infection that either progressed to CIN3+ or cleared (not recorded which). The V gene is TRBV12-3 or TRBV12-4, the J gene TRBJ2-1; no definite D call. Specimen: blood buffy coat. CDR3 DNA, as far as it was read: TGTGCCAGCAGTTTAATCCTCCGGTCGGGTGGGAATGAG. Translation gives CASSLILRSGGNE. The whole CDR3 is CASSLILRSGGNEQFF.